This T cell receptor (beta chain) was found in a study of blood T cell repertoires in COVID-19. Study-level information: Acute-phase and convalescent COVID-19 samples originated in the United States, Italy and Spain. Sources were T cells, B-cell-depleted T cells, or PBMCs; the material itself was cDNA or gDNA.

The CDR3 consists of 13 residues. V was cut by 3 bases and J by 12 bases, with 16 bases left in between. CDR1 SGHTS and CDR2 YDEGEE come from the germline V gene. Study processing details: The assay estimated nucleated cells by amplifying reference gene primers. Using immunoSEQ multiplex PCR, the repertoire was profiled, and TCRdb retains in-frame clones only, with some absent. V and J calls and clone size are copied from that table; D and trimming were computed from the DNA. The top ten clones hold roughly 3.4% of a sample with 300,000 to 400,000 clones, roughly 89% of them seen once. V usage is TRBV5-8 and J usage is TRBJ2-1, with D possibly TRBD1 on 6 matching bases. This clonotype was obtained from a woman in her late teens or twenties who had recovered from COVID-19. Material for sequencing was peripheral blood. CDR3 region: CASSWDMGFGQFF. Here the CDR3 DNA reads TGTGCCAGCAGCTGGGACATGGGCTTTGGGCAGTTCTTC.